Detailed here is one T cell receptor beta chain. Its target antigen remains unknown. Qualities for individual bases were not recorded, and no much larger clone is one base off. The CDR3, from cysteine to phenylalanine, totals 13 residues. Left in the record is the CDR3 DNA by itself, 39 bases read in frame from the first base. The germline V gene yields MNHNS for CDR1 and SASEGT for CDR2. V loses 3 bases, J loses 1 base, and the germline ends lie 6 bases apart. Enrolling through a virtual design, the prospective study's participants ranged in age from roughly 18 to 89 years and lived across roughly 24 United States geographic areas. Cohort assignment in the prospective study relied on participant-reported clinical history from a screening survey and a study questionnaire. For ImmuneRACE Cohort 3, a participant was defined as recovered based on two consecutive negative NP/OP PCR tests, clearance by a healthcare professional, or resolution of symptoms. Each participant in the prospective study had whole blood, serum and a nasopharyngeal or oropharyngeal swab collected by mobile phlebotomists. Participants in the prospective study had the option to provide additional blood draws and questionnaires over a 2-month period. Before DNA extraction, prospective study blood samples were shipped either frozen or at room temperature.

These data belong to a study of blood T cell repertoires in COVID-19 (dated by TCRdb to the early 2020s). With regard to the full study: Samples from collaborators originated in the United States, Italy and Spain and spanned both the acute and convalescent phases of COVID-19. The material from the prospective study consisted of cDNA or gDNA derived from T cells, B-cell-depleted T cells, or PBMCs. The repertoires were released in a freely available public database intended as a resource for research on the immune response to SARS-CoV-2. Nearly every sample came with metadata listing a de-identified subject ID, COVID-19 status, age in years and sex. Samples were obtained from the ongoing ImmuneRACE study (first 160 participants) and from some 1,300 subjects provided by 6 global collaborators. The dataset comprised deeply sampled blood TCRbeta repertoires from subjects exposed to, actively infected with, or recovered from COVID-19. Where available, HLA class I and class II types were taken from metadata supplied by the sample provider and were not determined by assay-based typing. General findings and caveats noted by the study authors: The quantity of clinical and demographic metadata differed by source and by participant and was supplied without curation.

TCRbeta CDR3 regions were amplified from genomic DNA using the immunoSEQ Assay, a bias-controlled multiplex PCR. The authors' analysis ran thus. Within the assay, amplification of reference gene primers was used to estimate how many nucleated cells each sample contained. Sequence reads were collapsed and filtered to measure the absolute abundance of every unique TCRbeta CDR3 rearrangement. For each sample, productive Simpson clonality was calculated as the square root of Simpson's diversity index over productive rearrangements. TCRdb re-hosts the immuneACCESS table, in-frame sequences only. Its copies lack some clones; in the studies checked, an unresolved V gene accounts for under half of them, and the cause for the rest is not known. V, J and clone size are those of that table, while D and trimming were read from the DNA. The sample has about 150,000 clones on record, approximately 81% of them singletons. Roughly 7.3% of the sample belongs to the ten largest clones.

This sequence uses TRBV6-1 and TRBJ1-2; TRBD1 could be the D gene, as 6 bases match. The specimen sequenced was PBMCs or T cells enriched from blood (not recorded which). The sequence derives from a woman aged 45 to 65 who had recovered from COVID-19. The CDR3 reads CASSEDSNYGYTF. The sequence in DNA is TGTGCCAGCAGTGAGGACAGTAACTATGGCTACACCTTC.